Below are 21 T cell receptor beta chains sequenced from a single sample in a study of blood T cell repertoires in COVID-19. Profiled with immunoSEQ multiplex PCR; TCRdb holds only in-frame clones, not every one. The sample holds 300,000 to 400,000 clones; 75% to 90% are singletons and the top ten take over 4.5%. The specimen was PBMCs or T cells enriched from blood (not recorded which). All receptors derive from a man aged 30-40 years who had recovered from COVID-19.

This chain joins TRBV11-2 and TRBJ1-1; a possible D gene is TRBD1 (5 bases). Germline V gene lookup returns CDR1 SGHAT and CDR2 FQNNGV. V lost 1 base and J 7 bases, leaving 10 bases between the germline ends. This CDR3 contains 13 residues. The CDR3 DNA reads TGTGCCAGCAGCTTAGGGGGAGGGGTTGAAGCTTTCTTT. This encodes CASSLGGGVEAFF.

The gene calls are TRBV27 and TRBJ2-5, with D possibly TRBD2 on 6 matching bases. The CDR3 length is 15 residues. V lost 3 bases, J lost 1 base, and 12 bases lay in between. The V gene's germline CDR1 is MNHEY and CDR2 SMNVEV (reference sequence). In nucleotides, the CDR3 is TGTGCCAGCAGTTTGGAGGGGCCGGGCCAAGAGACCCAGTACTTC. Its protein is CASSLEGPGQETQYF.

V gene TRBV6-1 combines with J gene TRBJ2-1; TRBD1 is a possible D gene (6 bases). This CDR3 has 15 amino acids. Germline V gives CDR1 MNHNS, CDR2 SASEGT. The V end lost 1 base, the J end lost 4 bases, and 11 bases lay between the germline ends. The CDR3 nucleotides are TGTGCCAGCAGTGAAGAGGCCAGGGGTTACAATGAGCAGTTCTTC. Its translation is CASSEEARGYNEQFF.

V is TRBV19 and J is TRBJ1-6; TRBD1 agrees at 9 bases. V gave up 2 bases and J gave up 7 bases; unmatched junction bases: 6. Germline values: CDR1 LNHDA, CDR2 SQIVND (reference sequence). The CDR3 is 16 amino acids. The CDR3 coding sequence is TGTGCCAGTAGTATATCCGGGACAGGGCCCAATTCACCCCTCCACTTT. Protein sequence: CASSISGTGPNSPLHF.

The chain joins TRBV6-5 to TRBJ1-4, with D possibly being TRBD1 (6 bases). The CDR3 runs 15 residues. CDR1 and CDR2 from the germline V gene are MNHEY and SVGAGI. The germline V and J ends were trimmed by 2 bases and 3 bases, with 10 bases remaining between them. The CDR3 protein is CASSYRTVANEKLFF. CDR3 bases: TGTGCCAGCAGTTACCGGACAGTAGCTAATGAAAAACTGTTTTTT.

V and J are TRBV5-6 and TRBJ1-6; D gene uncertain. CDR3 size: 14 residues. The germline gives CDR1 SGHDT, CDR2 YYEEEE. Trimming left V 0 bases short and J 13 bases short, with 14 bases between. The CDR3 region is CASSLEYSSSPLHF. In DNA, the CDR3 is TGTGCCAGCAGCTTGGAATATAGCTCTTCGCCCCTCCACTTT.

The J gene is TRBJ2-7, the V gene TRBV15; D is ambiguous. V lost 1 base and J 3 bases, leaving 7 bases between the germline ends. The CDR3 spans 13 residues. Germline V gene sequence: CDR1 LNHNV, CDR2 YYDKDF (reference sequence). This CDR3 reads CATSRGTDYEQYF. In DNA form, the CDR3 reads TGTGCCACCAGCAGAGGAACAGACTACGAGCAGTACTTC.

This sequence joins TRBV2 and TRBJ1-5; 7 bases map to TRBD1. The CDR3 loop spans 13 amino acids. V lost 9 bases to trimming and J lost 5 bases; unmatched junction nucleotides: 7. Germline V gene data show CDR1 as SNHLY and CDR2 as FYNNEI. This CDR3 is CASRQGEDQPQHF. DNA for the CDR3: TGTGCCAGTAGACAGGGAGAGGATCAGCCCCAGCATTTT. The complete variable domain, with remaining parts taken from reference TRBV2 and TRBJ1-5, reads EPEVTQTPSHQVTQMGQEVILRCVPISNHLYFYWYRQILGQKVEFLVSFYNNEISEKSEIFDDQFSVERPDGSNFTLKIRSTKLEDSAMYFCASRQGEDQPQHFGDGTRLSIL.

The V gene is TRBV7-2, the J gene TRBJ2-4, with 8 bases that match TRBD2. The CDR3 sequence is 16 residues long. V was pared by 1 base and J by 1 base, with 3 bases of the junction left unmatched. In germline, CDR1 is SGHTA, CDR2 FQGNSA. The DNA of the CDR3 is TGTGCCAGCAGCTTAGACGGGGGGGCGGCCAAAAACATTCAGTACTTC. Protein: CASSLDGGAAKNIQYF.

This clone was picked up a small number of times. V is TRBV2 and J is TRBJ1-6, with TRBD1 matching over 7 bases. With 2 bases clipped from V and 8 bases from J, the junction kept 6 bases outside the gene matches. The CDR3 loop spans 15 amino acids. In germline, CDR1 is SNHLY, CDR2 FYNNEI. As DNA, the CDR3 is TGTGCCAGCAGTGAACAGGGGGTGAGTCATTCACCCCTCCACTTT. Amino acids: CASSEQGVSHSPLHF.

The J gene is TRBJ2-2, the V gene TRBV15, with 7 nucleotides matching TRBD2. Germline loops: CDR1 LNHNV, CDR2 YYDKDF (reference sequence). The V segment lost 5 bases and the J segment 7 bases; nucleotides outside the gene matches: 10. The CDR3 has 15 residues. CDR3 in amino acids: CATSPRTRGDGELFF. The CDR3 nucleotides read TGTGCCACCAGCCCTCGGACACGGGGGGACGGGGAGCTGTTTTTT.

The chain links TRBV15 to TRBJ2-5; D may be TRBD2 (6 bases). Germline V lookup: CDR1 LNHNV, CDR2 YYDKDF (reference sequence). The CDR3 extends over 15 amino acids. V lost 0 bases, J lost 5 bases, and 13 bases lay in between. This CDR3 reads CATSRDSRGGETQYF. The CDR3 bases are TGTGCCACCAGCAGAGATTCAAGGGGAGGTGAGACCCAGTACTTC.

The chain has TRBV28 and TRBJ1-2, with D unresolved. The CDR3 has 16 residues. In germline, CDR1 is MDHEN, CDR2 SYDVKM. The ends were cut back, 5 bases at V and 0 bases at J, with 16 bases in the middle. CDR3 DNA: TGTGCCAGCAGTGATGGAACCGACTCTACTAACTATGGCTACACCTTC. Its protein is CASSDGTDSTNYGYTF.

The chain has TRBV7-3 and TRBJ2-1, with TRBD2 as a possible D gene (6 bases). This CDR3 is 15 amino acids long. Germline V CDR1 and CDR2: SGHTA, FQGTGA. Trimming took off 5 bases at V and 4 bases at J, with 15 bases between the two ends. CDR3 nucleotides: TGTGCCAGCAGCCCCGGAGGGACGGGGTACAATGAGCAGTTCTTC. Translated, it gives CASSPGGTGYNEQFF. The full variable domain, with the rest looked up from reference TRBV7-3 and TRBJ2-1, is GAGVSQTPSNKVTEKGKYVELRCDPISGHTALYWYRQSLGQGPEFLIYFQGTGAADDSGLPNDRFFAVRPEGSVSTLKIQRTERGDSAVYLCASSPGGTGYNEQFFGPGTRLTVL.

The J gene is TRBJ2-6, the V gene TRBV15, with no clear D. This CDR3 spans 16 amino acids. The germline CDR1 and CDR2 sequences are LNHNV and YYDKDF (reference sequence). V was cut by 2 bases and J by 1 base, with 9 bases left in between. The CDR3 sequence is CATSRQTGSGANVLTF. Here the CDR3 DNA reads TGTGCCACCAGCAGACAAACCGGGTCTGGGGCCAACGTCCTGACTTTC.

The chain recombines TRBV5-1 with TRBJ2-1, with 9 bases that match TRBD1. CDR3 length equals 13 residues. Germline CDR1 and CDR2: SGHRS and YFSETQ. With V trimmed by 4 bases and J by 9 bases, 5 bases remained unmatched. CDR3 loop: CASSIGQGSEQFF. CDR3 DNA: TGCGCCAGCAGCATAGGACAGGGGAGTGAGCAGTTCTTC.

The chain uses TRBV18 and TRBJ1-2, with D possibly being TRBD1 (5 bases). This CDR3 contains 16 residues. Trimming stripped 4 bases from V and 0 bases from J, with 15 bases between. The germline V gene encodes CDR1 KGHSH and CDR2 LQKENI. The CDR3 sequence is CASSRQLTVTNYGYTF. The CDR3 bases are TGTGCCAGCTCACGACAGCTCACAGTCACTAACTATGGCTACACCTTC.

The V gene is TRBV9, the J gene TRBJ2-5; 8 positions match TRBD2. Germline CDR1 and CDR2: SGDLS and YYNGEE. The length of the CDR3 is 14 residues. J gave up 2 bases and V 4 bases, and 4 bases lay outside the gene matches. The DNA for the CDR3 is TGTGCCAGCAGCCCTTCGGGGGGGCAAGAGACCCAGTACTTC. Protein product: CASSPSGGQETQYF.

The chain has TRBV19 and TRBJ1-5, with 7 bases aligning to TRBD1. The germline V gene has CDR1 LNHDA and CDR2 SQIVND (reference sequence). Trimming at V came to 8 bases and at J to 0 bases, leaving 10 bases not matched to a gene. This CDR3 region has 16 residues. The CDR3 loop is CASAFGTVSSNQPQHF. CDR3 bases: TGTGCCAGTGCCTTTGGGACAGTAAGTAGCAATCAGCCCCAGCATTTT.

The chain carries TRBV5-4 and TRBJ2-7; 14 nucleotides match TRBD2. The CDR3 consists of 15 residues. Unmatched junction bases numbered 9, after V lost 4 bases and J lost 9 bases. The germline CDR1 and CDR2 sequences are SGHNT and YYREEE (reference sequence). The CDR3, as DNA: TGTGCCAGCAGCAGACTGGGACTAGCGGGGGATTCGCAGTACTTC. Protein: CASSRLGLAGDSQYF.

This clone has only one observation. This sequence joins TRBV3-1 (or the pseudogene TRBV3-2) and TRBJ2-6, with D perhaps matching TRBD2 (6 bases). Trimming took 2 bases from V and 0 from J, leaving 20 bases between them. The germline V gene encodes CDR1 LGHDT and CDR2 YNNKEL (reference sequence). CDR3 length equals 20 residues. The CDR3, as DNA: TGTGCCAGCAGCCAACGGGGCGGGACGGAAGAGAACTCTGGGGCCAACGTCCTGACTTTC. Translated: CASSQRGGTEENSGANVLTF.